The sequence of this TCR beta chain was determined in a study of shared clonotypes between healthy human individuals. Per the original data handling: ImmunoSEQ output held junction-only sequences without quality scores, so filtering differed. Repertoires were generated with immunoSEQ multiplex PCR, while TCRdb's copy carries only in-frame clones and drops some. For V, J and clone size, that table is used; D and trimming come from the DNA. Altogether about 2.1 million clones are present, 93% being singletons, with the ten largest covering 1.5% to 2%. Study-level points and caveats: Sampling covered blood only; tissue repertoires likely differ.

The naive CD8 subset, CD45RO-negative cells positively selected for CCR7, excluded terminally differentiated effector memory CD45RA+ cells. Regarding this clone: Its matching antigen is unknown.

The receptor's source is a man aged 18-30 years in good health. Some clones in this sample may be carry-over from other donors' samples. Sequencing used naive CD8+ T cells from PBMCs.

DNA of the CDR3: TGTGCCAGCAGCTTAACGCCCTCAGGCTCCACTGAAGCTTTCTTT. Residues: CASSLTPSGSTEAFF. The chain recombines TRBV7-3 with TRBJ1-1; unclear D gene. The V end lost 0 bases, the J end lost 4 bases, and 12 bases lay between the germline ends. The CDR3 has 15 residues. Per germline, CDR1 SGHTA and CDR2 FQGTGA.